The 9 T cell receptor beta chains below all came from one sample that was sequenced in a study of metastatic and nonmetastatic thyroid tumors. All patients were treatment-naive before thyroid surgery. TCRdb re-called the PCR reads via MiXCR. Here the sample spans 12,000 to 15,000 clones, approximately 3.8% being singletons. Material for sequencing was tumor tissue. These receptors came from a female donor with papillary thyroid cancer or a benign thyroid nodule (not recorded which). Some clones in this sample may be carry-over from other donors' samples.

The J gene is TRBJ2-7, the V gene TRBV28; D call uncertain. The CDR3 sequence is 15 residues long. The germline gives CDR1 MDHEN, CDR2 SYDVKM. V was shortened by 3 bases and J by 3 bases, with 15 bases between the two germline ends. CDR3 residues: CASSFGRRKIYEQYF. The CDR3 DNA reads TGTGCCAGCAGTTTCGGGCGGAGAAAGATCTACGAGCAGTACTTC. Full variable domain (rest looked up from reference TRBV28 and TRBJ2-7): DVKVTQSSRYLVKRTGEKVFLECVQDMDHENMFWYRQDPGLGLRLIYFSYDVKMKEKGDIPEGYSVSREKKERFSLILESASTNQTSMYLCASSFGRRKIYEQYFGPGTRLTVT.

In regard to this clone: Other nucleotide sequences in the sample specify the same CDR3. This sequence joins TRBV24-1 and TRBJ2-2, with a weak D call TRBD2 (7 bases). V was cut by 4 bases and J by 3 bases, with 17 bases left in between. From germline, CDR1 is KGHDR and CDR2 SFDVKD. The CDR3 sequence is 17 residues long. CDR3 nucleotides: TGTGCCACCAGTGACCCCCGGGGGGCAGGGGACACCGGGGAGCTGTTTTTT. It codes for CATSDPRGAGDTGELFF.

The chain couples TRBV15 to TRBJ2-7; 10 nucleotides line up with TRBD2. The CDR3 is made up of 15 amino acids. The germline gives CDR1 LNHNV, CDR2 YYDKDF (reference sequence). Losses at the gene ends were 4 bases for V and 5 bases for J; bases not matched to a gene: 8. CDR3 DNA sequence: TGTGCCACCAGCAACCGACTAGCGGGCAGGGACGAGCAGTACTTC. Translated, it gives CATSNRLAGRDEQYF. The full variable domain, with the rest looked up from reference TRBV15 and TRBJ2-7, is DAMVIQNPRYQVTQFGKPVTLSCSQTLNHNVMYWYQQKSSQAPKLLFHYYDKDFNNEADTPDNFQSRRPNTSFCFLDIRSPGLGDTAMYLCATSNRLAGRDEQYFGPGTRLTVT.

The chain couples TRBV24-1 to TRBJ2-2; 7 bases map to TRBD1. CDR3 length: 16 amino acids. Trimming cost V 2 bases and J 1 base; bases outside gene matches: 3. Per germline, CDR1 KGHDR and CDR2 SFDVKD. The CDR3 DNA follows: TGTGCCACCAGTGATTCTTGGGACAGGAACACCGGGGAGCTGTTTTTT. It codes for CATSDSWDRNTGELFF.

This clone was counted many times. The chain joins TRBV6-6 to TRBJ2-7, with 9 positions matching TRBD1. Trimming cost V 0 bases and J 7 bases; bases outside gene matches: 4. CDR1 and CDR2 from the germline V gene are MNHNY and SVGAGI (reference sequence). The CDR3 spans 14 residues. CDR3 coding DNA: TGTGCCAGCAGTTACTCGCACAGGGGGCTTGAGCAGTACTTC. It yields the protein CASSYSHRGLEQYF.

This clone has only a few counts. The chain is built from TRBV11-2 and TRBJ2-7; 8 bases are a match to TRBD1. Trimming cost V 5 bases and J 5 bases; bases outside gene matches: 8. Looked up from germline, CDR1 is SGHAT and CDR2 is FQNNGV. The CDR3 is 14 amino acids. The CDR3, as DNA: TGTGCCAGCAGCCCGGGGGACAGGATGGACGAGCAGTACTTC. Translated: CASSPGDRMDEQYF.

CDR3 sequence (DNA): TGTGCCAGCAGTTACTCGAGTTTGAGCAATCAGCCCCAGCATTTT. It yields the protein CASSYSSLSNQPQHF. The V call is TRBV6-6, the J call TRBJ1-5; D is unclear. The length of the CDR3 is 15 residues. Per the germline V gene, CDR1 is MNHNY and CDR2 is SVGAGI (reference sequence). The V and J ends lost 0 bases and 1 base respectively, with 7 bases between them.

The chain is built from TRBV7-9 and TRBJ2-7, with 8 bases fitting TRBD1. Germline values: CDR1 SEHNR, CDR2 FQNEAQ (reference sequence). The length of the CDR3 is 14 residues. J lost 3 bases, V lost 5 bases, and 6 bases had no gene match. The CDR3 region is CASSLGQGIYEQYF. Written as DNA, the CDR3 is TGTGCCAGCAGCCTAGGACAGGGCATCTACGAGCAGTACTTC.

There are many counts of this clone. The chain carries TRBV6-1 and TRBJ2-7; 9 nucleotides agree with TRBD2. This CDR3 is built from 15 residues. Losses at the gene ends were 6 bases for V and 5 bases for J; bases not matched to a gene: 11. From germline, CDR1 is MNHNS and CDR2 SASEGT. CDR3 loop: CASRPKAGGPNEQYF. Written as DNA, the CDR3 is TGTGCCAGCAGGCCTAAGGCGGGAGGGCCCAACGAGCAGTACTTC.